This T cell receptor beta chain was identified during a study of graft-versus-host responses after intestinal transplantation. About the study: Recipients underwent multivisceral, liver-intestinal, or isolated intestinal transplants.

As to this clone: Antigen specificity is unknown.

The CDR3 covers 16 residues. The junction had 14 bases not matched to a gene; V was cut back by 3 bases and J by 8 bases. Germline CDR1 reads KGHSH; CDR2 reads LQKENI. Intraepithelial plus lamina propria lymphocytes were released by processing graft tissue. Study outcomes and limitations: Early after transplant, HvG declines were associated with peak levels of circulating GvH clones.

Only in-frame clones appear in the TCRdb table, and some are missing; sequencing was by immunoSEQ multiplex PCR. This table holds 5,700 or so clones, roughly 80% found once. Sample: ileum tissue, taken about 240 days after intestinal transplant. J is TRBJ1-2 and V is TRBV18, with 8 bases identical to TRBD1. The receptor comes from a human patient who received an intestinal transplant, so some T cells may come from the graft donor. The CDR3 nucleotides read TGTGCCAGCTCACCTCTAGGACAGGGATCTTCAGGGGGCTACACCTTC. Its translation is CASSPLGQGSSGGYTF.